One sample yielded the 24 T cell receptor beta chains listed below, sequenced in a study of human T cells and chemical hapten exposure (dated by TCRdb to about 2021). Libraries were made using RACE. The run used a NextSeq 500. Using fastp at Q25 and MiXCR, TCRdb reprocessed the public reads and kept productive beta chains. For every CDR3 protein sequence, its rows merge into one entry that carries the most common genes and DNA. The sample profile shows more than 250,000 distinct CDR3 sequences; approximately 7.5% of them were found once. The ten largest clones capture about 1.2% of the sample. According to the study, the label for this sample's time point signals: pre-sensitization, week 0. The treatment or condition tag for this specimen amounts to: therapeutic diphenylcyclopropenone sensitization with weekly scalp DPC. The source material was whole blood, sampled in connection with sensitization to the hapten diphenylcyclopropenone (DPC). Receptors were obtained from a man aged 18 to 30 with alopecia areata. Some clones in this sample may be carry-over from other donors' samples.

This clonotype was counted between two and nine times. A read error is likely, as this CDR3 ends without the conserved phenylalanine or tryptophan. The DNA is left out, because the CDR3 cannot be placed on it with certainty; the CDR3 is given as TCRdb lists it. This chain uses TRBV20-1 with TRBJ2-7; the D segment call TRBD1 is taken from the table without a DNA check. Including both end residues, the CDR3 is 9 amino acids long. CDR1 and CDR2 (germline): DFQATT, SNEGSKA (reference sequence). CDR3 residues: CSVGPIEYI.

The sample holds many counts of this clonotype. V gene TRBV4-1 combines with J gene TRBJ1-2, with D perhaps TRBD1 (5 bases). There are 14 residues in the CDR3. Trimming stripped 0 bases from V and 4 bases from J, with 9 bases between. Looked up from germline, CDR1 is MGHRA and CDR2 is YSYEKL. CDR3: CASSQEGTLYGYTF. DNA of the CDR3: TGCGCCAGCAGCCAAGAGGGGACGCTCTATGGCTACACCTTC.

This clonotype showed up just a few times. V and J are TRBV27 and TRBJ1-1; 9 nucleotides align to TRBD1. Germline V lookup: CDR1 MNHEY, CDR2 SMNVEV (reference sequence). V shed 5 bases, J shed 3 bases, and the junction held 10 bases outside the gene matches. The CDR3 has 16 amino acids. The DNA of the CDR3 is TGTGCCAGCAGTACCCTTTCGGACAGGGGCTACACTGAAGCTTTCTTT. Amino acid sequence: CASSTLSDRGYTEAFF.

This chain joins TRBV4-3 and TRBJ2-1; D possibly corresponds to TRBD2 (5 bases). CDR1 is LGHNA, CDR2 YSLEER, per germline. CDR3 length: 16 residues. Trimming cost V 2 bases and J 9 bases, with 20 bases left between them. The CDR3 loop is CASSQSGLQLRGEQFF. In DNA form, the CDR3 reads TGCGCCAGCAGCCAATCTGGACTGCAGCTACGGGGTGAGCAGTTCTTC.

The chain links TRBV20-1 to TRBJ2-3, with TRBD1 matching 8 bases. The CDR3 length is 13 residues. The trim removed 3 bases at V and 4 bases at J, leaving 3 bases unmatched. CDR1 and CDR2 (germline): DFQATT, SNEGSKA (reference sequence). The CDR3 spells CSARDRVPDTQYF. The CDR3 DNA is TGCAGTGCTAGGGACAGGGTCCCAGATACGCAGTATTTT.

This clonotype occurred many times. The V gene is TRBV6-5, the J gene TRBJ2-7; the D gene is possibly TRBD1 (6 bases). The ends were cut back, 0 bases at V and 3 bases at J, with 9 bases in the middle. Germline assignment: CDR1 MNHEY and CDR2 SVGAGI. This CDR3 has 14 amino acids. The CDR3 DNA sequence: TGTGCCAGCAGTTACTCGAAGGGGGTCTACGAGCAGTACGTC. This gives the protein CASSYSKGVYEQYV.

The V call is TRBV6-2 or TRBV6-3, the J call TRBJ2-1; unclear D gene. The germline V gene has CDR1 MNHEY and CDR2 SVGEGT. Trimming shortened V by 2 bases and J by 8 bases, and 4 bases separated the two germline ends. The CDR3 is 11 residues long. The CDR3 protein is CASSYKDEQFF. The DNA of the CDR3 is TGTGCCAGCAGTTACAAGGATGAGCAGTTCTTC.

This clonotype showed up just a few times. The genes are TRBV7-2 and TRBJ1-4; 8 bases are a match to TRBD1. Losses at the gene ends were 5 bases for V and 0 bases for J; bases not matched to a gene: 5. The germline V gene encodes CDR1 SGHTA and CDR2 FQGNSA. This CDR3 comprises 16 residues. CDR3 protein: CASSPGGAATNEKLFF. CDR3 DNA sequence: TGTGCCAGCAGCCCAGGGGGCGCCGCAACTAATGAAAAACTGTTTTTT. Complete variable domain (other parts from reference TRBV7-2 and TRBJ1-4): GAGVSQSPSNKVTEKGKDVELRCDPISGHTALYWYRQSLGQGLEFLIYFQGNSAPDKSGLPSDRFSAERTGGSVSTLTIQRTQQEDSAVYLCASSPGGAATNEKLFFGSGTQLSVL.

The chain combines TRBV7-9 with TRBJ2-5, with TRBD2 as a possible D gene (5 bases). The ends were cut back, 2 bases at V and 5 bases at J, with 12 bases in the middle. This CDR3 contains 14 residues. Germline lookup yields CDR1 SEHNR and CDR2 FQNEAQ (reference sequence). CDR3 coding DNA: TGTGCCAGCAGCTTATTCGGAGGAGACGAGACCCAGTACTTC. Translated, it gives CASSLFGGDETQYF. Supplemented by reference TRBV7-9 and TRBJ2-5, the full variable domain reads DTGVSQNPRHKITKRGQNVTFRCDPISEHNRLYWYRQTLGQGPEFLTYFQNEAQLEKSRLLSDRFSAERPKGSFSTLEIQRTEQGDSAMYLCASSLFGGDETQYFGPGTRLLVL.

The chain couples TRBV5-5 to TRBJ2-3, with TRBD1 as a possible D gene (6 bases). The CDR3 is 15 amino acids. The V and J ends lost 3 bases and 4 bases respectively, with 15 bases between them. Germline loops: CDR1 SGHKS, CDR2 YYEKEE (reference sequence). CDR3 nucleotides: TGTGCCAGCAGCTGGTACAGGGTAGGCGCAGATACGCAGTATTTT. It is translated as CASSWYRVGADTQYF.

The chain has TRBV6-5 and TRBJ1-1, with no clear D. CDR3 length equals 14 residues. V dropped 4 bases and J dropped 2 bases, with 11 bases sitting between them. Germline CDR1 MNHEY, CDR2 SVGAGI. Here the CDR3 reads CASSFSGGNTEAFF. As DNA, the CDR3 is TGTGCCAGCAGTTTCAGCGGCGGCAACACTGAAGCTTTCTTT.

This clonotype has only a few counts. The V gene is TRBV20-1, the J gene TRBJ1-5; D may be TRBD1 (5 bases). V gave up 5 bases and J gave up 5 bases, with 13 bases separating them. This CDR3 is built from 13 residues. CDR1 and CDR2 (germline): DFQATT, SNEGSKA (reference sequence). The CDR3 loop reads CSALRTRDQPQHF. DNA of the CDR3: TGCAGTGCTTTACGGACAAGAGATCAGCCCCAGCATTTT.

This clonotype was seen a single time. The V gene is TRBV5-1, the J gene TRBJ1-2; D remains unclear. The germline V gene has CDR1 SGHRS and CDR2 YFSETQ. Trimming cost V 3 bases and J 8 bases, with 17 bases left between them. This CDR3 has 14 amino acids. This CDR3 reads CASSSVGRVDGYTF. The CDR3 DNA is TGCGCCAGCAGCTCTGTCGGACGGGTGGACGGCTACACCTTC. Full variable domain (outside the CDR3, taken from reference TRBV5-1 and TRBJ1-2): KAGVTQTPRYLIKTRGQQVTLSCSPISGHRSVSWYQQTPGQGLQFLFEYFSETQRNKGNFPGRFSGRQFSNSRSEMNVSTLELGDSALYLCASSSVGRVDGYTFGSGTRLTVV.

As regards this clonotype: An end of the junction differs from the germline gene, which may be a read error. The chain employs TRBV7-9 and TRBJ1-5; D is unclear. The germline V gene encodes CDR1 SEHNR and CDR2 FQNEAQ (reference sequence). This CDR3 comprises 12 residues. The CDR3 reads CACSRGNQPQHF. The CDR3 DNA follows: TGTGCCTGCAGCCGAGGCAATCAGCCCCAGCATTTT.

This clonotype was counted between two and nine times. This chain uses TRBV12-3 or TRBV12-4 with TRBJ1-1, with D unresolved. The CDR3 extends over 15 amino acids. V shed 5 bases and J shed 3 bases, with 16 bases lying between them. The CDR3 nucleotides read TGTGCCAGCAGTGGGGAACGAGGCGCGGACACTGAAGCTTTCTTT. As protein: CASSGERGADTEAFF.

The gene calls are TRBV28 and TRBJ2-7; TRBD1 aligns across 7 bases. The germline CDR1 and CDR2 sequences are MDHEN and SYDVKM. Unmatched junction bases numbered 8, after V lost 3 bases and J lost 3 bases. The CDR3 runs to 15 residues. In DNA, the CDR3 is TGTGCCAGCAGTTTCCCAGGGACAGTGATCTACGAGCAGTACTTC. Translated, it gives CASSFPGTVIYEQYF. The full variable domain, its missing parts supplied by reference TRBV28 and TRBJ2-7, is DVKVTQSSRYLVKRTGEKVFLECVQDMDHENMFWYRQDPGLGLRLIYFSYDVKMKEKGDIPEGYSVSREKKERFSLILESASTNQTSMYLCASSFPGTVIYEQYFGPGTRLTVT.

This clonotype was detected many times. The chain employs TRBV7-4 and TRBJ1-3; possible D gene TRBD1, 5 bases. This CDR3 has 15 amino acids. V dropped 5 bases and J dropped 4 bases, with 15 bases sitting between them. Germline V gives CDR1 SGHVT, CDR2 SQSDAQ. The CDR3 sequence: CASSRVGADGNTIYF. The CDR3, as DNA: TGTGCCAGCAGCCGGGTCGGGGCTGACGGAAACACCATATATTTT.

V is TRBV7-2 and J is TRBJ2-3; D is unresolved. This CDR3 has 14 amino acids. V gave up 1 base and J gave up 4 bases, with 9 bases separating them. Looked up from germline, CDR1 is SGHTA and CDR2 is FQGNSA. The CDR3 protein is CASSLEAVADTQYF. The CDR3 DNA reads TGTGCCAGCAGCTTAGAGGCGGTAGCAGATACGCAGTATTTT.

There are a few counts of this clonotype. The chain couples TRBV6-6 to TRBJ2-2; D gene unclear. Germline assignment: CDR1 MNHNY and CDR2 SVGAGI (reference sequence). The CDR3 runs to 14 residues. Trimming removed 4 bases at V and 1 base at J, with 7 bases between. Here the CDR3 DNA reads TGTGCCAGCAGTTCGCAGGAGAACACCGGGGAGCTGTTTTTT. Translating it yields CASSSQENTGELFF.

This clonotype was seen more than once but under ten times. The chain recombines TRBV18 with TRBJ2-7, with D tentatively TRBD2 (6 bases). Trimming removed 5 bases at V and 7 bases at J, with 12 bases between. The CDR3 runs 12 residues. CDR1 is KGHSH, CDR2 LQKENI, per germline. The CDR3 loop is CASSGGAWEQYV. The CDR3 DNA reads TGTGCCAGCTCAGGAGGGGCTTGGGAGCAGTACGTC.

The CDR3 DNA sequence: TGCGCCAGCAGCTTGGCATCTAGCGGGGGCCCTTACCAAGAGACCCAGTACTTC. It codes for CASSLASSGGPYQETQYF. The chain couples TRBV5-1 to TRBJ2-5, with 10 bases that match TRBD2. This CDR3 has 18 residues. Germline V gene sequence: CDR1 SGHRS, CDR2 YFSETQ. V was pared by 0 bases and J by 0 bases, with 8 bases of the junction left unmatched.

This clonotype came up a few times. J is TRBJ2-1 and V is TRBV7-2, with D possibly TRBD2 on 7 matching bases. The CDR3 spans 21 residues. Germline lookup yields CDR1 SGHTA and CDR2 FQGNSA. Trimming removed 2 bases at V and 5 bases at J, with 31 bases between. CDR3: CASSLWGIQGVGGGRNNEQFF. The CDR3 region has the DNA TGTGCCAGCAGCTTATGGGGAATACAGGGTGTGGGCGGGGGCCGCAACAATGAGCAGTTCTTC. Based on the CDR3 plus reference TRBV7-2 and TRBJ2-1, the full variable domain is GAGVSQSPSNKVTEKGKDVELRCDPISGHTALYWYRQSLGQGLEFLIYFQGNSAPDKSGLPSDRFSAERTGGSVSTLTIQRTQQEDSAVYLCASSLWGIQGVGGGRNNEQFFGPGTRLTVL.

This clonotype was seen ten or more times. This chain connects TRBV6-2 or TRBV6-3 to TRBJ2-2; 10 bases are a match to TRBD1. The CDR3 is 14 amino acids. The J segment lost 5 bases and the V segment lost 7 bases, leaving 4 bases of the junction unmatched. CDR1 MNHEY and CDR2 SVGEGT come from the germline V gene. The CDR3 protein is CASTGTGETGELFF. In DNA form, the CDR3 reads TGTGCCAGCACCGGGACAGGGGAAACCGGGGAGCTGTTTTTT.

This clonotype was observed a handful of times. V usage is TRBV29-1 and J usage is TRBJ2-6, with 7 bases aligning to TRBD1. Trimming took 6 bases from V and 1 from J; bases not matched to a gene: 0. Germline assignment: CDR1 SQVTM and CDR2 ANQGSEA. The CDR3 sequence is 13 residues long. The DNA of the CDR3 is TGCAGCGTGGGACAGTCTGGGGCCAACGTCCTGACTTTC. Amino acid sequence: CSVGQSGANVLTF. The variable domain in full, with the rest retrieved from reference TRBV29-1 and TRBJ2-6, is SAVISQKPSRDICQRGTSLTIQCQVDSQVTMMFWYRQQPGQSLTLIATANQGSEATYESGFVIDKFPISRPNLTFSTLTVSNMSPEDSSIYLCSVGQSGANVLTFGAGSRLTVL.